This is a list of T cell receptor beta chains from one sample in a study of beta chain features in type 1 diabetes. Generated by immunoSEQ multiplex PCR, the TCRdb table keeps only in-frame clones and is missing some. There are about 150,000 clones in the sample; over 9% occur only once, and around 0.5% lies in the top ten. Sample: central memory CD4+ T cells from blood. These receptors all stem from a young man with type 1 diabetes. The CDR3 runs from the conserved cysteine through the conserved F or W. D genes are given only for firm matches. The size field is filled for only some rows; it gives once, few, many or a size class.

TRBJ2-3 | TRBV7-2 | - | TRBD2 | TGTGCCAGCAGCTTAGCAGGACTAGCGGGAGGGGATACGCAGTATTTT | CASSLAGLAGGDTQYF
TRBJ2-3 | TRBV29-1 | - | - | TGCAGCGTTCAGGAGGGGTCACCCACAGATACGCAGTATTTT | CSVQEGSPTDTQYF
TRBJ2-1 | TRBV9 | - | - | TGTGCCAGCAGCGTTAGGAGTCAGCCCTACAATGAGCAGTTCTTC | CASSVRSQPYNEQFF
TRBJ2-7 | TRBV11-2 | - | TRBD2 | TGCGCCAGCAGCCAGGCAGCGGGAGGGCCCCACGAGCAGTACTTC | CASSQAAGGPHEQYF
TRBJ2-7 | TRBV28 | few | - | TGTGCCAGCAGCCCGAGGGGGGGCCCGGGTTACGAGCAGTACTTC | CASSPRGGPGYEQYF
TRBJ2-2 | TRBV5-1 | - | - | TGCGCCAGCAGTTCTAGTCCCAAAGTAGGGGAGCTGTTTTTT | CASSSSPKVGELFF
TRBJ2-6 | TRBV27 | - | TRBD2 | TGTGCCAGCAGCGGACTAGCGGGAAGGGCTGGGGCCAACGTCCTGACTTTC | CASSGLAGRAGANVLTF
TRBJ1-1 | TRBV5-1 | few | - | TGCGCCAGCAGCTTGTCGCAGGGAATCATGAACACTGAAGCTTTCTTT | CASSLSQGIMNTEAFF
TRBJ2-5 | TRBV7-3 | few | - | TGTGCCAGCAGCTTACGGGGGAGAAGCGCGGAGACCCAGTACTTC | CASSLRGRSAETQYF
TRBJ2-7 | TRBV7-9 | few | - | TGTGCCAGCAGTTCAAAGGGGTTCTCCTACGAGCAGTACTTC | CASSSKGFSYEQYF
TRBJ2-3 | TRBV29-1 | - | - | TGCAGCGTCGCCCTTGGTCGCGGAGATACGCAGTATTTT | CSVALGRGDTQYF
TRBJ2-5 | TRBV5-1 | few | - | TGCGCCAGCAGCTTGGAAACTAGGGAGACCCAGTACTTC | CASSLETRETQYF
TRBJ2-3 | TRBV2 | - | - | TGTGCCATCCAGGGGGGAGAGGCAGATACGCAGTATTTT | CAIQGGEADTQYF
TRBJ2-5 | TRBV7-2 | - | - | TGTGCCAGCAGCTACACTAGCAGCGAGACCCAGTACTTC | CASSYTSSETQYF
TRBJ2-1 | TRBV27 | - | - | TGTGCCAGTTCTTTGGAAGCAGCTAGACCGAACAATGAGCAGTTCTTC | CASSLEAARPNNEQFF
TRBJ2-2 | TRBV29-1 | - | - | TGCAGCGTTGGGACTGCGACCGGGGAGCTGTTTTTT | CSVGTATGELFF
TRBJ2-3 | TRBV7-2 | few | TRBD2 | TGTGCCAGCAGCTTATATCTAGCGGGAGGAGCAGATACGCAGTATTTT | CASSLYLAGGADTQYF
TRBJ2-7 | TRBV6-6 | - | TRBD2 | TGTGCCAGCAACCCCCTAGCGGGAGGAGACGAGCAGTACTTC | CASNPLAGGDEQYF
TRBJ2-1 | TRBV5-1 | - | TRBD2 | TGCGCCAGCAGCGCGGCTAGCGGGAGTAAGGGTGAGCAGTTCTTC | CASSAASGSKGEQFF
TRBJ2-3 | TRBV2 | - | - | TGTGCCAGCAGGAGGACAAAAGATACGCAGTATTTT | CASRRTKDTQYF
TRBJ2-3 | TRBV15 | - | - | TGTGCCACCAGCAGAGTGGTGGCGGAATTCACAGATACGCAGTATTTT | CATSRVVAEFTDTQYF
TRBJ1-4 | TRBV5-6 | few | TRBD1 | TGTGCCAGCAGTCAACCGGGACAGGGAGGGAAACTGTTTTTT | CASSQPGQGGKLFF
TRBJ2-5 | TRBV7-8 | few | - | TGTGCCAGCAGCTTAGTCACAGAAGAGACCCAGTACTTC | CASSLVTEETQYF
TRBJ2-7 | TRBV28 | few | - | TGTGCCAGCAGTGGGGAGAACTACGAGCAGTACTTC | CASSGENYEQYF
TRBJ1-5 | TRBV19 | few | TRBD1 | TGTGCCAGTAGTATTCAGGTCATCAGCACAGGGGGCGATCAGCCCCAGCATTTT | CASSIQVISTGGDQPQHF
TRBJ2-2 | TRBV28 | - | TRBD1 | TGTGCCAGCAGTTTGGCCGGGACAGCGGCCGGGGAGCTGTTTTTT | CASSLAGTAAGELFF
TRBJ2-1 | TRBV5-1 | - | TRBD1 | TGCGCCAGCAGCTCCAATTACCGAGGGACAGGGGGCATTGATGAGCAGTTCTTC | CASSSNYRGTGGIDEQFF
TRBJ1-2 | TRBV20-1 | few | TRBD1 | TGCAGTGCCGATGGACAGGCGAGCTACACCTTC | CSADGQASYTF
TRBJ2-1 | TRBV6-5 | few | - | TGTGCCACCCGCCGCCAGCGGAGATACTACAATGAGCAGTTCTTC | CATRRQRRYYNEQFF
TRBJ2-3 | TRBV15 | few | - | TGTGCCACCAGCAGATCGGGACTTGGCACAGATACGCAGTATTTT | CATSRSGLGTDTQYF
TRBJ2-1 | TRBV5-1 | - | - | TGCGCCAGCAGCCCTGGAGCTAGCGTTAACAATGAGCAGTTCTTC | CASSPGASVNNEQFF
TRBJ2-5 | TRBV11-2 | - | - | TGTGCCAGCAGCCCCAACAGGGTCCAAGAGACCCAGTACTTC | CASSPNRVQETQYF
TRBJ2-3 | TRBV7-3 | few | - | TGTGCCAGCAGCCTCGACTCTAAAAATGGTGCGCAGTATTTT | CASSLDSKNGAQYF
TRBJ1-1 | TRBV5-1 | - | - | TGCGCCAGCAGCTTGGGGATGACAGGCACTGAAGCTTTCTTT | CASSLGMTGTEAFF
TRBJ1-2 | TRBV20-1 | few | - | TGCAGTGCTAGAACCTCAAATTCCCTATACTTC | CSARTSNSLYF
TRBJ1-1 | TRBV6-5 | - | - | TGTGCCAGCAGAGCAGGGCTACGGACTGAAGCTTTCTTT | CASRAGLRTEAFF
TRBJ1-4 | TRBV5-1 | - | - | TGCGCCAGCAGCTTGGGTCCGGAGAGTGGCGAAAAACTGTTTTTT | CASSLGPESGEKLFF
TRBJ2-1 | TRBV28 | - | TRBD2 | TGTGCCAGCAGTTGGGGTAGCGGGAGTGGCAATGAGCAGTTCTTC | CASSWGSGSGNEQFF
TRBJ2-2 | TRBV15 | - | TRBD2 | TGTGCCACCAAAACTGGGACTAGCGGGCTTAACACCGGGGAGCTGTTTTTT | CATKTGTSGLNTGELFF
TRBJ2-5 | TRBV15 | few | - | TGTGCCACCAGCAGAGATAGTAAACAGGCGACCCAGTACTTC | CATSRDSKQATQYF
TRBJ2-7 | TRBV6-1 | - | - | TGTGCCACCGTGGACAAACTCTCCTACGAGCAGTACTTC | CATVDKLSYEQYF
TRBJ1-5 | TRBV7-2 | - | - | TGTGCCAGCAGCCGTACAGGGCTTAACAATCAGCCCCAGCATTTT | CASSRTGLNNQPQHF
TRBJ2-1 | TRBV6-1 | few | - | TGTGCCAGCAGCCACCCCCGCGGGTGGATCTATGAGCAGTTCTTC | CASSHPRGWIYEQFF
TRBJ2-7 | TRBV18 | few | TRBD1 | TGTGCCAGCTCACCTGAGTCACAGGGGCCCTACGAGCAGTACTTC | CASSPESQGPYEQYF
TRBJ2-7 | TRBV7-2 | few | - | TGTGCCAGCAGCTTATTATACGAGCAGTACTTC | CASSLLYEQYF
TRBJ1-4 | TRBV5-1 | - | - | TGCGCCAGCAGCATCGGCAGGCCGAATGAAAAACTGTTTTTT | CASSIGRPNEKLFF
TRBJ2-1 | TRBV5-1 | few | TRBD2 | TGCGCCAGCGGCGGGGGTAGCGGGAACTATGAGCAGTTCTTC | CASGGGSGNYEQFF
TRBJ2-1 | TRBV28 | - | TRBD2 | TGTGCCAGCAGGACTAGCGGGAGTAATTACAATGAGCAGTTCTTC | CASRTSGSNYNEQFF
TRBJ1-1 | TRBV18 | - | - | TGTGCCAGCTCACCACGTAACGGGGGAGGGGAAATTGAAGCTTTCTTT | CASSPRNGGGEIEAFF
TRBJ1-2 | TRBV30 | many | TRBD1 | TGTGCCTGGACCCGGCCAGGGGGCTCTAACTATGGCTACACCTTC | CAWTRPGGSNYGYTF